This passage covers 3 T cell receptor beta chains from one sample sequenced in a study of cytomegalovirus exposure and HLA in healthy donors. The PCR ran on 60 Vbeta and 13 Jbeta primers. Method: immunoSEQ multiplex PCR; TCRdb's copy keeps in-frame clones and lacks some. The table lists under 130,000 clones, 75% of them singletons. Sample: PBMCs. The receptors were gathered from a man aged 40-55 years in good health and CMV-seronegative.

This clone was picked up a small number of times. The chain couples TRBV6-1 to TRBJ2-7; 9 bases map to TRBD1. V was clipped by 3 bases and J by 3 bases; unmatched bases: 6. Germline CDR1 is MNHNS and CDR2 is SASEGT. The CDR3 consists of 15 residues. Here the CDR3 DNA reads TGTGCCAGCAGTGAGCGGACAGGGGTCGTCTACGAGCAGTACTTC. Residues: CASSERTGVVYEQYF.

The rearrangement uses TRBV13 and TRBJ1-2; possible D gene TRBD1, 6 bases. The CDR3 spans 14 residues. Per germline, CDR1 PRHDT and CDR2 FYEKMQ (reference sequence). With 5 bases removed from V and 7 bases from J, the gap between germline ends came to 17 bases. The CDR3 loop is CASSDSGGSFGYTF. The CDR3 nucleotides are TGTGCCAGCAGCGATAGTGGGGGCAGCTTTGGCTACACCTTC.

This chain connects TRBV10-3 to TRBJ1-2; a weak D match, TRBD1 (5 bases). Germline V gene data show CDR1 as ENHRY and CDR2 as SYGVKD. V gave up 1 base and J gave up 11 bases, with 8 bases separating them. There are 11 residues in the CDR3. The CDR3 protein is CAISELGEYTF. CDR3 DNA sequence: TGTGCCATCAGTGAGTTAGGGGAATACACCTTC.